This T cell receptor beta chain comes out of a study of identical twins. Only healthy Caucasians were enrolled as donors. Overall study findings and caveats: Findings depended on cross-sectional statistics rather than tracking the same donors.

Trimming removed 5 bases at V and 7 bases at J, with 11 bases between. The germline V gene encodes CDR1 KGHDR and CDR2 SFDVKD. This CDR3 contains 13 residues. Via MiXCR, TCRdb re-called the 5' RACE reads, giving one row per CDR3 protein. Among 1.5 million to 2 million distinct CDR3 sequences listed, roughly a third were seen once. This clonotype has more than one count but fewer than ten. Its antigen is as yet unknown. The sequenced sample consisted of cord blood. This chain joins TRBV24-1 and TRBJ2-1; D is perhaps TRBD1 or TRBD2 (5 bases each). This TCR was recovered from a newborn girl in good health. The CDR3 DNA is TGTGCCACCAGTGTGACGGGACGGAATGAGCAGTTCTTC. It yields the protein CATSVTGRNEQFF.